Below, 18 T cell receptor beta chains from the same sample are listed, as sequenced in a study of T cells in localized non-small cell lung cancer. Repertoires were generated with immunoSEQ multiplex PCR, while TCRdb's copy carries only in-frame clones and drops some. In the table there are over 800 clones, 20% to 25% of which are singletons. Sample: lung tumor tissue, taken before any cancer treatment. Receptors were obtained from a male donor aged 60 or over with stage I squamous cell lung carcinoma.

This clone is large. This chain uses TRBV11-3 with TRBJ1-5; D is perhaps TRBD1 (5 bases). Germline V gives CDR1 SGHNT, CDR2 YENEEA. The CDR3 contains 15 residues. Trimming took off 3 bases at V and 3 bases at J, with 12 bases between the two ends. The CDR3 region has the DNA TGTGCCAGCAGCTTGGGGGGGGTTCCCAATCAGCCCCAGCATTTT. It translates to CASSLGGVPNQPQHF.

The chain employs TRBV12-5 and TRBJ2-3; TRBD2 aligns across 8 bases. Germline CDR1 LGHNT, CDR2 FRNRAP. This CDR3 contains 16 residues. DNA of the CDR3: TGTGCCAGCACCCCTAGGGGACCGGGAGGGGCAGATACGCAGTATTTT. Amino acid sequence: CASTPRGPGGADTQYF.

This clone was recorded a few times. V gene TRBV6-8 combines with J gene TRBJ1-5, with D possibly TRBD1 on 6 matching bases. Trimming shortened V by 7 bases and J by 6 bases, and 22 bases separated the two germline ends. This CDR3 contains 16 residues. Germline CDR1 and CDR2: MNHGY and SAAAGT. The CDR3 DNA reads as TGTGCCAGCAACGATGGTCAAGCAGGGGCGGCTCAGCCCCAGCATTTT. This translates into CASNDGQAGAAQPQHF.

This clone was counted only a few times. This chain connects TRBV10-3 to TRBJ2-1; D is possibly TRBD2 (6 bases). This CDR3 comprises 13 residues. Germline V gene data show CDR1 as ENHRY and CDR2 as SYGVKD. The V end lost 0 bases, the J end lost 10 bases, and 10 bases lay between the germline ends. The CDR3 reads CAISESVLAEQFF. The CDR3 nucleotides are TGTGCCATCAGTGAGTCGGTGCTAGCGGAGCAGTTCTTC.

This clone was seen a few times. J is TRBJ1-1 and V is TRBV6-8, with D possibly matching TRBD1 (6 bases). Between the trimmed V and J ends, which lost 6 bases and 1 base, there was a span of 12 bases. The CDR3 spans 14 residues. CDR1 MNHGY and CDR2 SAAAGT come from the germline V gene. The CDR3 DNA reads TGTGCCAGCAGGGGGGGCATCTCGAACACTGAAGCTTTCTTT. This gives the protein CASRGGISNTEAFF.

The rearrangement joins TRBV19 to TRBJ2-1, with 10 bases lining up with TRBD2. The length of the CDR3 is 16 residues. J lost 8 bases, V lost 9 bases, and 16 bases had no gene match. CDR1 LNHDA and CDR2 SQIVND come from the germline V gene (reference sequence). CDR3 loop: CASHGLSGGAVYEQFF. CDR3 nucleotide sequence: TGTGCCAGCCATGGCTTAAGCGGGGGGGCGGTTTATGAGCAGTTCTTC.

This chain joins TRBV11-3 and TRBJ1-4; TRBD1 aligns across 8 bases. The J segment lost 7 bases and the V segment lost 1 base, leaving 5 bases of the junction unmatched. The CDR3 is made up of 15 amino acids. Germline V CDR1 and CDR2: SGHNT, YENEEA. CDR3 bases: TGTGCCAGCAGCTTAGGCCGGGACAGGATTGAAAAACTGTTTTTT. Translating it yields CASSLGRDRIEKLFF.

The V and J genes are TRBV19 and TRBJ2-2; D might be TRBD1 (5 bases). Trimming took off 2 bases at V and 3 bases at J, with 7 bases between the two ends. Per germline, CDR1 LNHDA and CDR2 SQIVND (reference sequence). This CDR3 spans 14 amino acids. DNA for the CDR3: TGTGCCAGTAGTATAAGGGGATACACCGGGGAGCTGTTTTTT. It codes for CASSIRGYTGELFF.

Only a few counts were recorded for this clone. This CDR3 reads CASSFRGNVNNEQFF. The CDR3, as DNA: TGTGCCAGCAGCTTCAGGGGAAACGTAAACAATGAGCAGTTCTTC. This chain uses TRBV2 with TRBJ2-1; D possibly corresponds to TRBD1 (6 bases). V lost 6 bases, J lost 5 bases, and 17 bases lay in between. CDR3 size: 15 residues. Germline V gives CDR1 SNHLY, CDR2 FYNNEI.

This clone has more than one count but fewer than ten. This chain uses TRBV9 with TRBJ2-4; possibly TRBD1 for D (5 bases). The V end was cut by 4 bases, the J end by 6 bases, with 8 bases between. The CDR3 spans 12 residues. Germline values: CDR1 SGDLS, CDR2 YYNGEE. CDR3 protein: CASSLDRNIQYF. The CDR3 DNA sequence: TGTGCCAGCAGCTTAGACAGAAACATTCAGTACTTC.

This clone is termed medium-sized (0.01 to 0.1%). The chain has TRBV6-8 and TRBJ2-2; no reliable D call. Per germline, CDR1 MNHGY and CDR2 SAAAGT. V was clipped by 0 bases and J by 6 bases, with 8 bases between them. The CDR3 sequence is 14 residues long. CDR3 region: CASSYSSFSGELFF. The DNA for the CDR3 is TGTGCCAGCAGTTACTCGAGTTTTTCCGGGGAGCTGTTTTTT.

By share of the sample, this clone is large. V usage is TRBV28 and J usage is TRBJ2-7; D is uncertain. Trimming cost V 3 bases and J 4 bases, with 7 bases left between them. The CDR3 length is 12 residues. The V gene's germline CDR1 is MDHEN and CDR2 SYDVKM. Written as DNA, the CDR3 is TGTGCCAGCAGTTTGATTGTATACGAGCAGTACTTC. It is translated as CASSLIVYEQYF. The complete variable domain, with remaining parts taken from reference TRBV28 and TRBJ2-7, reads DVKVTQSSRYLVKRTGEKVFLECVQDMDHENMFWYRQDPGLGLRLIYFSYDVKMKEKGDIPEGYSVSREKKERFSLILESASTNQTSMYLCASSLIVYEQYFGPGTRLTVT.

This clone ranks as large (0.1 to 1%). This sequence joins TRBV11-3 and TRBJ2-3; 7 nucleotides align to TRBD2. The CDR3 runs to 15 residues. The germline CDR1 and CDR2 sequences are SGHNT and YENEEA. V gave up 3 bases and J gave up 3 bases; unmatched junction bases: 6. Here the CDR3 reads CASSFGSGRTDTQYF. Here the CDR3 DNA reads TGTGCCAGCAGCTTTGGTAGCGGGCGTACAGATACGCAGTATTTT.

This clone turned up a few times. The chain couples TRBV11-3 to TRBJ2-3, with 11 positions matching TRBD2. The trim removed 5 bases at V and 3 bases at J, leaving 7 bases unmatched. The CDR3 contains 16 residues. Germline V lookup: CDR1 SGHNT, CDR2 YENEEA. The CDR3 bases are TGTGCCAGCAGCCCCATTAGCGGGAGGGGTACAGATACGCAGTATTTT. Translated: CASSPISGRGTDTQYF.

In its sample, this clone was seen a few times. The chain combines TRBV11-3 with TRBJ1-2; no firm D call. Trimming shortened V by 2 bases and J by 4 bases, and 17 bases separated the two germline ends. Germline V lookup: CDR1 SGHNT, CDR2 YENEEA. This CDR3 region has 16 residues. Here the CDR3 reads CASSLNGPGGGYGYTF. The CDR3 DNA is TGTGCCAGCAGCTTAAACGGGCCTGGAGGAGGCTATGGCTACACCTTC.

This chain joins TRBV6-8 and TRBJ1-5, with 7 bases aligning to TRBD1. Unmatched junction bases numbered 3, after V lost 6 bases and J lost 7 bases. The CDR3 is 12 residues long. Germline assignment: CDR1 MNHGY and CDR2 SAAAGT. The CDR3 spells CASRTGSQPQHF. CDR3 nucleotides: TGTGCCAGCAGGACAGGGAGCCAGCCCCAGCATTTT.

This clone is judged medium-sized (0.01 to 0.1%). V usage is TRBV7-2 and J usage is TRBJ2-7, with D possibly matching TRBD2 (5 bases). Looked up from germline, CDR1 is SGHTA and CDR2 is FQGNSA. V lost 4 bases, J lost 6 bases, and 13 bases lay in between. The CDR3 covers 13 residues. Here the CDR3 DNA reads TGTGCCAGCAGCTGGGAAGCGGCGGGCGAGCAGTACTTC. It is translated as CASSWEAAGEQYF.

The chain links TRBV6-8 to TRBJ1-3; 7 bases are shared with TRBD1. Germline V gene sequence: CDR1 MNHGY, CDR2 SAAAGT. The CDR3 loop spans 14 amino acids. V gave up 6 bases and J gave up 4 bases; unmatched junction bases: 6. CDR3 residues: CASSSGTAGNTIYF. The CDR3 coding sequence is TGTGCCAGCAGCTCTGGGACAGCCGGAAACACCATATATTTT.